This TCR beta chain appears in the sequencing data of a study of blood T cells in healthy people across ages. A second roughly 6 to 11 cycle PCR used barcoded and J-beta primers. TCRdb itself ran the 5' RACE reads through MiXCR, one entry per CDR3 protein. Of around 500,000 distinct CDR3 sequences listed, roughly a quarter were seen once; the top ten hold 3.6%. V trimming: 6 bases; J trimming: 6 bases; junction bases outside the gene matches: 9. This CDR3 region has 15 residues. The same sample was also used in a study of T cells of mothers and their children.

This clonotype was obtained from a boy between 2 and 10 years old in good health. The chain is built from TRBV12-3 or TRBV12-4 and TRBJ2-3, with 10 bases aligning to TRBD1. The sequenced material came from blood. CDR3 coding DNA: TGTGCCAGCAGGGGAGGGACAGGGGTTTTCGATACGCAGTATTTT. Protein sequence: CASRGGTGVFDTQYF.